The entry below describes one TCR beta chain. Germline lookup yields CDR1 SNHLY and CDR2 FYNNEI. V dropped 5 bases and J dropped 6; count of bases not matched to a gene: 7. There are 14 residues in the CDR3. This record belongs to a study of blood T cell repertoires in COVID-19. Libraries were prepared by immunoSEQ multiplex PCR; TCRdb keeps only in-frame clonotypes and omits some of them. The table has some 220,000 clones, 75% to 85% seen once. The chain combines TRBV2 with TRBJ1-5; the match to TRBD1 covers 7 bases. The receptor was isolated from a woman in her thirties with COVID-19, enrolled during active disease. Sequences were obtained from peripheral blood. This CDR3 is CASSKEQGSQPQHF. In nucleotides, the CDR3 is TGTGCCAGCAGTAAAGAACAGGGGAGTCAGCCCCAGCATTTT.